This T cell receptor beta chain was observed in a study of liver allograft versus peripheral blood T cells. Study in general: Within transplanted livers, the T cell receptor repertoires were examined and compared against the repertoires present in the peripheral blood of liver transplant recipients. Study observations and caveats: Repertoires of T cell receptors in liver allografts reportedly differed from peripheral blood repertoires.

This clonotype was observed many times. Its antigen is not identified. MiXCR, applied by TCRdb to the reads, yields one record per CDR3 protein. The sample carries 5,500 to 7,000 distinct CDR3 sequences, 16% recorded once. This CDR3 has 16 amino acids. V gave up 5 bases and J gave up 5 bases, with 21 bases separating them. CDR1 and CDR2 (germline): MNHEY, SVGAGI. The chain has TRBV6-5 and TRBJ2-5, with a possible D match to TRBD2 (5 bases). The receptor was isolated from a human patient who had a liver transplant. The T cells may come from the graft donor. The CDR3 DNA reads TGTGCCAGCAGTCACGGGATAGCCCGAACCCGCGAGACCCAGTACTTC. Translated, it gives CASSHGIARTRETQYF.